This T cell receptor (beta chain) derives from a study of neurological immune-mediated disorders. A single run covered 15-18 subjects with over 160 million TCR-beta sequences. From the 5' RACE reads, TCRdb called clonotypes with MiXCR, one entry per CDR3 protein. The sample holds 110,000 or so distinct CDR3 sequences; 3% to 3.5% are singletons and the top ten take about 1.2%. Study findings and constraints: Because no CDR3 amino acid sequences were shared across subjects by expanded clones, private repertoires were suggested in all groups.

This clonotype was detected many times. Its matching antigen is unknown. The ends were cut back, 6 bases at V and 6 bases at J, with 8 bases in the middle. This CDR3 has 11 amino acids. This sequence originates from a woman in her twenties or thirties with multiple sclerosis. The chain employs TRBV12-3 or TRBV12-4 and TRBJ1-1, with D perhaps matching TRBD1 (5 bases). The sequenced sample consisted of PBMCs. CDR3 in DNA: TGTGCCAGCAGCCTGACAGCTGAAGCTTTCTTT. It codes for CASSLTAEAFF.